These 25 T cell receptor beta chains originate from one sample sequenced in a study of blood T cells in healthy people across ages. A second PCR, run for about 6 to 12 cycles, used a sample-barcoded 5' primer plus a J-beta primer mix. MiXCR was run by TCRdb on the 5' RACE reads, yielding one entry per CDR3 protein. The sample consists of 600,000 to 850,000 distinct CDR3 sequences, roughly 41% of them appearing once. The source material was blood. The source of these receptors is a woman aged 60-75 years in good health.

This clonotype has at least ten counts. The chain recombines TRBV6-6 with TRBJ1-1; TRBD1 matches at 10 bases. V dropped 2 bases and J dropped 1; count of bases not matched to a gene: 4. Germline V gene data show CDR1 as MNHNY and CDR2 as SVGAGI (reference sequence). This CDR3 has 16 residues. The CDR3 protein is CASSYGRDRGNTEAFF. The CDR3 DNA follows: TGTGCCAGCAGTTACGGAAGGGACAGGGGGAACACTGAAGCTTTCTTT.

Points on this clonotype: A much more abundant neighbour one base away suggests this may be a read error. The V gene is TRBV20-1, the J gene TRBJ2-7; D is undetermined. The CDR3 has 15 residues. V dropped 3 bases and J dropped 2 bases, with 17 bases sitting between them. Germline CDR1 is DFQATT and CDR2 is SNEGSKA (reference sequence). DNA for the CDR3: TGCAGTGCTAGCCCTGTGACACCCGATCCCTACGAGCAGTACTTC. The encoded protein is CSASPVTPDPYEQYF.

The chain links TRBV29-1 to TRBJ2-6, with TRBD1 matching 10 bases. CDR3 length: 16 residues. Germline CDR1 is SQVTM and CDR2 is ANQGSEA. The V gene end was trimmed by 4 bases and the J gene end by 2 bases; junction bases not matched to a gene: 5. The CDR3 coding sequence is TGCAGCGTTGTAGGGACAGGGGTCGCTGGGGCCAACGTCCTGACTTTC. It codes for CSVVGTGVAGANVLTF.

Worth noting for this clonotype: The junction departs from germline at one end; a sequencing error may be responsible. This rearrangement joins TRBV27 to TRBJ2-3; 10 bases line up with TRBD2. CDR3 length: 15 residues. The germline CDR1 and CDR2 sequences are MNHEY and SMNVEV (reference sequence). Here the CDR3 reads CASSSKREGPETQYF. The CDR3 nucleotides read TGTGCCAGCAGTTCGAAGCGGGAGGGCCCAGAGACGCAGTATTTT.

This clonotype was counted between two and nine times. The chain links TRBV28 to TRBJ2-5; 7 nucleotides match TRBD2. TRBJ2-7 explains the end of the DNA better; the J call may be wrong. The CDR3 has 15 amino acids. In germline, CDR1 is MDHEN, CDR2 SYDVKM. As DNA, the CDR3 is TGTGCCAGCAGTTTGTACGCGGGGGATGACTACGAGCAGTACTTC. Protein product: CASSLYAGDDYEQYF.

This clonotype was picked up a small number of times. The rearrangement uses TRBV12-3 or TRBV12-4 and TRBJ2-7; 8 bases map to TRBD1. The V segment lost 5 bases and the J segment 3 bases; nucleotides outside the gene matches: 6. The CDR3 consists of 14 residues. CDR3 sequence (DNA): TGTGCCAGCAGTGAGGCGGACAGGGTCTACGAGCAGTACTTC. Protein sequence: CASSEADRVYEQYF.

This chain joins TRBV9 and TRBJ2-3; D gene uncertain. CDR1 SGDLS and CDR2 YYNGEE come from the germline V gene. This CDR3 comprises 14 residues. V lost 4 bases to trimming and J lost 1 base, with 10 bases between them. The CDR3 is CASSTLWGTDTQYF. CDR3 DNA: TGTGCCAGCAGCACCCTGTGGGGCACAGATACGCAGTATTTT.

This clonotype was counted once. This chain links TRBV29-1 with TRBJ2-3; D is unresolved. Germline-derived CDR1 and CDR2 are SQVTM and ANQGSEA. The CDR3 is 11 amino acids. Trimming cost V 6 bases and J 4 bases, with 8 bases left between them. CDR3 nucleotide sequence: TGCAGCGTCGTGAATGCAGATACGCAGTATTTT. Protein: CSVVNADTQYF.

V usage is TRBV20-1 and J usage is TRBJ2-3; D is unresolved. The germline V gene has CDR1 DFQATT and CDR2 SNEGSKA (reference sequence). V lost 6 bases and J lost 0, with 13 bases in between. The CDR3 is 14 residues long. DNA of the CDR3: TGCAGTGCACCGAGTCTGTCGAGCACAGATACGCAGTATTTT. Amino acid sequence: CSAPSLSSTDTQYF.

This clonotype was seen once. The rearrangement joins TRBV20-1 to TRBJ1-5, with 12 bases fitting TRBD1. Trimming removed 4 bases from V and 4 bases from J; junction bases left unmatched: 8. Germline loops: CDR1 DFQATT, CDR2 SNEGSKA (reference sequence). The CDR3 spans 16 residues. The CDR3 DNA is TGCAGTGCTACCCAAACGGGACAGGGGGCGAATCAGCCCCAGCATTTT. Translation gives CSATQTGQGANQPQHF.

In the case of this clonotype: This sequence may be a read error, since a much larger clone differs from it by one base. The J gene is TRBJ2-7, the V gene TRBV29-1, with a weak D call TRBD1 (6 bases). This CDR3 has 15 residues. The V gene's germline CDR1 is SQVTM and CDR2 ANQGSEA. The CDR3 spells CSVARGGTDSCEQYF. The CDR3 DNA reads TGCAGCGTTGCGAGAGGGGGAACTGACTCCTGCGAGCAGTACTTC.

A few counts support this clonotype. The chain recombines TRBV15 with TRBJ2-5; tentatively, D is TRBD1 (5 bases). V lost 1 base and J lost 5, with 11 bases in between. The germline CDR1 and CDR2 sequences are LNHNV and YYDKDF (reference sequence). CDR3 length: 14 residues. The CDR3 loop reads CATSRVGRAETQYF. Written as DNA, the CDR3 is TGTGCCACCAGCAGAGTCGGCAGGGCCGAGACCCAGTACTTC.

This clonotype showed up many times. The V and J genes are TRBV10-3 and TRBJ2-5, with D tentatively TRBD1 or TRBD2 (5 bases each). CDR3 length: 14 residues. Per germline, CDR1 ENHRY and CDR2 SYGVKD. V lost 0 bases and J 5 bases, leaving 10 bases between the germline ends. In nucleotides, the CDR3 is TGTGCCATCAGTGAGTCGAGAGGGGAGGAGACCCAGTACTTC. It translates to CAISESRGEETQYF.

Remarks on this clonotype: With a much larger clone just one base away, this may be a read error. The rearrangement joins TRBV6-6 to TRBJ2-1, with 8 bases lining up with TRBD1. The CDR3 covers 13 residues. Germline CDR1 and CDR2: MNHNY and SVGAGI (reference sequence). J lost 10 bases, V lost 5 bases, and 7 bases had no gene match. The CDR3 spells CASSRDRTYEQFF. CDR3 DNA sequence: TGTGCCAGCAGTCGGGACAGGACCTACGAGCAGTTCTTC.

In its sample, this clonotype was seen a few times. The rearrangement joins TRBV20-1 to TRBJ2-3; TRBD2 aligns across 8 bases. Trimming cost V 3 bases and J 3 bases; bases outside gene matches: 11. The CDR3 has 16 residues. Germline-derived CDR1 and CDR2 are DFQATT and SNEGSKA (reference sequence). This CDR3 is CSASTQGGLGTDTQYF. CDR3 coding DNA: TGCAGTGCTAGCACTCAAGGGGGACTAGGAACAGATACGCAGTATTTT.

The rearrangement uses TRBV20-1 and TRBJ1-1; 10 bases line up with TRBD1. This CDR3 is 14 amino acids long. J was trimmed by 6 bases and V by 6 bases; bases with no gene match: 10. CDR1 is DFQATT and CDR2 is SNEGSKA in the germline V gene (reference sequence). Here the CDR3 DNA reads TGCAGTGCCGGTAAGACAGGGGGCCTAGCTGAAGCTTTCTTT. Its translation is CSAGKTGGLAEAFF.

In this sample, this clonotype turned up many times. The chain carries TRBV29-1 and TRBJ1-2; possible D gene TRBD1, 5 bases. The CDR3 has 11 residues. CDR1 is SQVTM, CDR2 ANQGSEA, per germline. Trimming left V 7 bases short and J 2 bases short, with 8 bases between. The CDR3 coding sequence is TGCAGCGCGGGACGGAACTATGGCTACACCTTC. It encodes CSAGRNYGYTF.

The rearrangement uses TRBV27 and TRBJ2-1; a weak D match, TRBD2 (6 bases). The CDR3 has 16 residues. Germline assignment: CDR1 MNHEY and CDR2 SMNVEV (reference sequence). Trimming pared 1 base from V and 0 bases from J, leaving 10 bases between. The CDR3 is CASSLLAESSYNEQFF. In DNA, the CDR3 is TGTGCCAGCAGTTTATTAGCGGAGAGCTCCTACAATGAGCAGTTCTTC.

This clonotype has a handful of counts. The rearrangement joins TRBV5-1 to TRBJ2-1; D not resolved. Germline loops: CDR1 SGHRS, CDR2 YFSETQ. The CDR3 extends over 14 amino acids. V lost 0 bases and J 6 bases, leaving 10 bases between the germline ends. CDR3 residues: CASSLGENRNEQFF. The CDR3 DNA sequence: TGCGCCAGCAGCTTGGGAGAGAATCGCAATGAGCAGTTCTTC.

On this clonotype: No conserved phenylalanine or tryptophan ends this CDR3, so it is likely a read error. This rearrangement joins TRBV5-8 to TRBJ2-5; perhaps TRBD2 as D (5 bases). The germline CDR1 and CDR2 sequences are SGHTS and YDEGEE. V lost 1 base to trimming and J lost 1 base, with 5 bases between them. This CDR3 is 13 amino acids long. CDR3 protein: CASSLTSQETQYS. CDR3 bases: TGTGCCAGCAGCTTGACTAGCCAAGAGACCCAGTACTCC.

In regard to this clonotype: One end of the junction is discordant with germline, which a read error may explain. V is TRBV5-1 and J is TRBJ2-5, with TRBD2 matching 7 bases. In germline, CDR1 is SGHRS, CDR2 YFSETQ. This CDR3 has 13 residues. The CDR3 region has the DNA TGCACCAGCAGCTTCGGACTAGAAGAGACCCAGTACTTC. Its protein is CTSSFGLEETQYF. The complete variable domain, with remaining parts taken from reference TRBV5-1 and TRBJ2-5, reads KAGVTQTPRYLIKTRGQQVTLSCSPISGHRSVSWYQQTPGQGLQFLFEYFSETQRNKGNFPGRFSGRQFSNSRSEMNVSTLELGDSALYLCTSSFGLEETQYFGPGTRLLVL.

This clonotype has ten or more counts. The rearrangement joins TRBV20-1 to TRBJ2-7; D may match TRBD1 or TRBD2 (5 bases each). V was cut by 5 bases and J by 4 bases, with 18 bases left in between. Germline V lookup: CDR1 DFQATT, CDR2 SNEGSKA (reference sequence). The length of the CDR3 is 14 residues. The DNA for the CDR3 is TGCAGTGCTTCCCAGGGACGGAGAGAATACGAGCAGTACTTC. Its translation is CSASQGRREYEQYF.

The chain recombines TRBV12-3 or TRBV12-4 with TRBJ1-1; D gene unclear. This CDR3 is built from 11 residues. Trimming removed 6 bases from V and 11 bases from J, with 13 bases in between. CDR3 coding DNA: TGTGCCAGCAGCCCCTCCGTTCGGGCTTTCTTT. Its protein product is CASSPSVRAFF.

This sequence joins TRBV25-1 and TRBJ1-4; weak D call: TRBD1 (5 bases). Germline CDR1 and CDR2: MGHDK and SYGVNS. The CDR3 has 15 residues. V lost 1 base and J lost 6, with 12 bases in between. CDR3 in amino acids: CASSELGLGDEKLFF. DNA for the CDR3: TGTGCCAGCAGTGAATTGGGGCTGGGGGATGAAAAACTGTTTTTT. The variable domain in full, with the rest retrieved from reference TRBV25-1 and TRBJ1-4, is EADIYQTPRYLVIGTGKKITLECSQTMGHDKMYWYQQDPGMELHLIHYSYGVNSTEKGDLSSESTVSRIRTEHFPLTLESARPSHTSQYLCASSELGLGDEKLFFGSGTQLSVL.

CDR3 coding DNA: TGCAGTGCTAGTGTGGGGGCCGGCACAGATACGCAGTATTTT. Protein: CSASVGAGTDTQYF. The V call is TRBV20-1, the J call TRBJ2-3; D is possibly TRBD1 (6 bases). In germline, CDR1 is DFQATT, CDR2 SNEGSKA (reference sequence). Trimming cost V 3 bases and J 1 base, with 11 bases left between them. The CDR3 consists of 14 residues.